A selection of T cell receptor beta chains follows, all from one sample in a study of radiation and T cells in renal cell carcinoma. Libraries were prepared by immunoSEQ multiplex PCR; TCRdb keeps only in-frame clonotypes and omits some of them. The sample holds around 180,000 clones, 88% seen once. This material consisted of blood, taken from a patient whose treatment included radiotherapy and nephrectomy. All receptors come from a woman in her forties or fifties with renal cell carcinoma. The conserved cysteine and the conserved F or W are not part of the CDR3 here. A D gene is named only where the DNA matches it firmly.

D gene	V gene	J gene	CDR3 protein
TRBD2	TRBV6-5	TRBJ2-1	ASSYSSGGADEQF
.	TRBV9	TRBJ2-1	ASSPRRVNEQF
TRBD1	TRBV18	TRBJ1-1	ASSQGQGRLNTEAF
TRBD2	TRBV19	TRBJ2-3	ASTLGLAGVKDTQY
TRBD2	TRBV19	TRBJ2-1	ASSLTSGDYNEQF
.	TRBV7-8	TRBJ1-6	ASSFGHQSSYNSPLH
.	TRBV4-3	TRBJ2-2	ASSQVWENTGELF
.	TRBV19	TRBJ2-7	ASSIGPNYEQY
.	TRBV5-1	TRBJ2-2	ASSLGNTGELF
.	TRBV30	TRBJ1-1	AWSVSSTEAF
TRBD1	TRBV7-9	TRBJ2-7	ASSYEPGQAQY
.	TRBV29-1	TRBJ1-4	SANGAPGSEKLF
.	TRBV18	TRBJ1-6	ASSPSVQNSPLH
.	TRBV19	TRBJ2-7	ASSQQVSYEQY
TRBD2	TRBV7-8	TRBJ2-1	ASSLAGFGSGGPNEQF
.	TRBV7-2	TRBJ2-7	ASSLGAGSYEQY
.	TRBV29-1	TRBJ1-1	SVEQRPDTEAF
.	TRBV7-7	TRBJ2-1	ASSQDTNTYNEQF
.	TRBV5-6	TRBJ2-3	ASSSRDWRTDTQY
.	TRBV19	TRBJ1-3	ASKQVSSGNTIY
.	TRBV4-2	TRBJ2-1	ASSQGIGNEQF
TRBD1	TRBV5-1	TRBJ2-7	ASRGQGPEQY
.	TRBV7-8	TRBJ2-7	ASSLALVAYQYEQY
.	TRBV9	TRBJ2-5	ASSAGQETQY
TRBD1	TRBV5-1	TRBJ1-2	ASSQGQGGYGYT
.	TRBV25-1	TRBJ2-1	ATQRSLGNNEQF
.	TRBV4-1	TRBJ1-5	ASSQDGNQPQH
TRBD1	TRBV11-3	TRBJ1-3	ASSPGTGVNTIY
TRBD2	TRBV12-5	TRBJ2-7	ASVLGSGGAEQY
.	TRBV19	TRBJ2-2	ASSGRGYTGELF